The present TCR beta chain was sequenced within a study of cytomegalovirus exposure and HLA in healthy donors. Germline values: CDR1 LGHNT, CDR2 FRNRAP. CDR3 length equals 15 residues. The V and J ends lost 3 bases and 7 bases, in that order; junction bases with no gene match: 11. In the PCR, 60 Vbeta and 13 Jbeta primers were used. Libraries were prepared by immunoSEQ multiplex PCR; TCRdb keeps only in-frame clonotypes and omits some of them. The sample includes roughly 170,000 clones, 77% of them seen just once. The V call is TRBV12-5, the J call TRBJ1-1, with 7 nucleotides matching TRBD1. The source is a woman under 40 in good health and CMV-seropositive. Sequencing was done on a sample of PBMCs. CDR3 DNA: TGTGCTAGTGGTTTCCTTGACAGGGTTCGAAATGAAGCTTTCTTT. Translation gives CASGFLDRVRNEAFF.